The present TCR beta chain was sequenced within a study of blood T cell repertoires in COVID-19. Methods used by the authors: Estimation of nucleated cell counts was performed using reference gene primer amplification. TCRdb's copy holds only in-frame clones and misses some; the assay was immunoSEQ multiplex PCR. The V and J calls and the clone size are those of that table, but D and trimming were determined from the DNA. Of approximately 75,000 clones detected, over 80% appear once; the ten largest clones hold about 20%. Sequenced sample: peripheral blood. This TCR was recovered from a woman aged 80 or older with acute or convalescent COVID-19.

The CDR3 is CASSQDPRLVPEQYF. The CDR3 DNA sequence: TGTGCCAGCAGCCAAGATCCCAGACTAGTTCCCGAGCAGTACTTC. This chain uses TRBV3-1 (or the pseudogene TRBV3-2) with TRBJ2-7, with D possibly TRBD2 on 6 matching bases. The germline CDR1 and CDR2 sequences are LGHDT and YNNKEL (reference sequence). This CDR3 region has 15 residues. Trimming took 0 bases from V and 6 from J, leaving 15 bases between them.